The present entry profiles one T cell receptor beta chain with its context. Antigen: not known. Relative to the germline gene, one junction end is altered; a read error may explain this. This record comes from a study of breast tumors, draining lymph nodes, adjacent tissues. Whole-study findings and limits: Data only fit, rather than demonstrated, lymph node origin of most tumor T cells. Luminal-like breast cancer showed significantly greater tumor-nontumor repertoire similarity than basal-like breast cancer did. Tumor TCR diversity was below lymph nodes but above nontumor tissue. Most tumor T cells seemingly derive from lymph node, then expand in tumor.

One entry per CDR3 protein results from TCRdb running MiXCR on the multiplex PCR reads. The data hold 50,000 to 55,000 distinct CDR3 sequences, with roughly 39% observed a single time. This CDR3 has 14 residues. Germline V gene sequence: CDR1 SGHTA, CDR2 FQGNSA. The sequence came from a female donor with breast cancer. Some clones in this sample may be carry-over from other donors' samples. The V gene is TRBV7-2, the J gene TRBJ2-1; D gene ambiguous. Sequencing input: breast tumor tissue. CDR3 protein: CAGSLDSFYNEQFF. CDR3 DNA: TGTGCCGGCAGCTTAGATAGCTTCTACAATGAGCAGTTCTTC. Complete variable domain (other parts from reference TRBV7-2 and TRBJ2-1): GAGVSQSPSNKVTEKGKDVELRCDPISGHTALYWYRQSLGQGLEFLIYFQGNSAPDKSGLPSDRFSAERTGGSVSTLTIQRTQQEDSAVYLCAGSLDSFYNEQFFGPGTRLTVL.